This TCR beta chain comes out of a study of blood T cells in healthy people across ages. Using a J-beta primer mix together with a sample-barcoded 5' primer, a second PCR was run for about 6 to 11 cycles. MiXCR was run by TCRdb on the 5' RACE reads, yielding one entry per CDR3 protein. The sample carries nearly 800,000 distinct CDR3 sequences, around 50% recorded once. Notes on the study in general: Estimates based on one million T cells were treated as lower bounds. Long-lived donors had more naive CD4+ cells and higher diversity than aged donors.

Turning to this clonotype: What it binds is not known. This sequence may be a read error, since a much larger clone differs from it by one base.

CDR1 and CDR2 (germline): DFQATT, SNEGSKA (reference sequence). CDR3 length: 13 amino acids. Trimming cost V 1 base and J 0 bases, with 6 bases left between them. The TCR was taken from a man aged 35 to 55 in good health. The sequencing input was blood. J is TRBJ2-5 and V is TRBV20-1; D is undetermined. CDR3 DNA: TGCAGTGCTAGAGTGGTGAACCAAGAGACCCAGTACTTC. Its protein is CSARVVNQETQYF.